These T cell receptor beta chains were read from a single sample in a study of beta chain features in type 1 diabetes. Using immunoSEQ multiplex PCR, the repertoire was profiled, and TCRdb retains in-frame clones only, with some absent. Seen here are roughly 310,000 clones, 8% to 13% observed once, and the top ten hold just over 0.015%. Sequencing used naive CD4+ T cells from blood. The receptors were sampled from a woman in her thirties in good health. CDR3s include the opening cysteine and the closing phenylalanine or tryptophan. D genes are given only for firm matches. The size field is filled for only some rows; it gives once, few, many or a size class.

>TRBV27|.|few|TRBJ2-7
TGTGCCAGCAGTTTAGGGCTAGCTCGAGAGCAGTACTTC
CASSLGLAREQYF
>TRBV10-3|TRBD1|.|TRBJ1-5
TGTGCCATCAGTAGGGACAGGGGGCGCCCAGGCAATCAGCCCCAGCATTTT
CAISRDRGRPGNQPQHF
>TRBV18|.|.|TRBJ1-1
TGTGCCAGCTCACCCCTCGAGGAGGGAAGGATGAACACTGAAGCTTTCTTT
CASSPLEEGRMNTEAFF
>TRBV6-4|TRBD1|.|TRBJ2-1
TGTGCCAGCAGTGCGGGACAGGGGTCCTACAATGAGCAGTTCTTC
CASSAGQGSYNEQFF
>TRBV10-3|.|.|TRBJ2-3
TGTGCCATCAGTGGGGCGGGAACGACAGATACGCAGTATTTT
CAISGAGTTDTQYF
>TRBV11-2|TRBD2|few|TRBJ2-5
TGTGCCAGCAGCTTATCAGCGGGAGGGCTAGAGACCCAGTACTTC
CASSLSAGGLETQYF
>TRBV18|TRBD2|few|TRBJ2-7
TGTGCCAGCTCACAACCCGGGACTAGCGCCAACGAGCAGTACTTC
CASSQPGTSANEQYF
>TRBV11-3|TRBD2|few|TRBJ2-1
TGTGCCAGCAGCCTCAGGACTAGCGGTTACAATGAGCAGTTCTTC
CASSLRTSGYNEQFF
>TRBV30|.|.|TRBJ1-3
TGTGCCTGGACCCAGACGGGTTCTGGAAACACCATATATTTT
CAWTQTGSGNTIYF
>TRBV7-2|.|few|TRBJ2-7
TGTGCCAGCAGCTTAGCGTTCGGGGGATACGAGCAGTACTTC
CASSLAFGGYEQYF
>TRBV27|.|few|TRBJ1-1
TGTGCCAGCAGTTCCGACAGGAGGAACACTGAAGCTTTCTTT
CASSSDRRNTEAFF
>TRBV6-6|.|few|TRBJ2-1
TGTGCCAGCAGTTACTCGGCCAGGGCGAACAATGAGCAGTTCTTC
CASSYSARANNEQFF
>TRBV19|.|few|TRBJ2-3
TGTGCCAGTAGTATATCCCGCCGCCGAGGAGCAGATACGCAGTATTTT
CASSISRRRGADTQYF
>TRBV7-6|TRBD2|.|TRBJ2-1
TGTGCCAGCAGCTCCCTCGCTACGACTAGCGGGACCGATGAGCAGTTCTTC
CASSSLATTSGTDEQFF
>TRBV6-4|TRBD2|.|TRBJ2-1
TGTGCCAGCAGTGATTTTAGCGGGAGGAAGTTCTTC
CASSDFSGRKFF
>TRBV7-3|TRBD2|few|TRBJ2-1
TGTGCCAGCAGCTTCCTAGCGGGAGTAGGGAATGAGCAGTTCTTC
CASSFLAGVGNEQFF
>TRBV30|.|.|TRBJ2-1
TGTGCCTGGAGCGTTCAGGGGGGTTCCTACAATGAGCAGTTCTTC
CAWSVQGGSYNEQFF
>TRBV18|.|few|TRBJ1-5
TGTGCCAGCTCACCCGGACTGGGGTATAGCAATCAGCCCCAGCATTTT
CASSPGLGYSNQPQHF
>TRBV2|TRBD2|few|TRBJ2-6
TGTGCCAGCAGTGAGACCCCCGCGGGGGGTGGGGCCAACGTCCTGACTTTC
CASSETPAGGGANVLTF
>TRBV5-6|.|.|TRBJ2-1
TGTGCCAGCAGCTTGGGAGGCACCACCTACAATGAGCAGTTCTTC
CASSLGGTTYNEQFF
>TRBV28|.|few|TRBJ2-7
TGTGCCAGCAGTTCGAGCGGGCACCAGACAGGGTTGGCCTACGAGCAGTACTTC
CASSSSGHQTGLAYEQYF
>TRBV6-5|TRBD1|few|TRBJ2-7
TGTGCCAGCAGGCCGGGACAGCAACCCTACGAGCAGTACTTC
CASRPGQQPYEQYF
>TRBV15|TRBD2|.|TRBJ2-1
TGTGCCACCAGCAGAGATGGGGTAGCGGGAGTTCTGTTCTTC
CATSRDGVAGVLFF
>TRBV6-5|.|.|TRBJ2-1
TGTGCCAGCAGTTACCGGGACTCATCCTACAATGAGCAGTTCTTC
CASSYRDSSYNEQFF
>TRBV9|.|few|TRBJ2-7
TGTGCCAGCAGCGCCCCACAGGGATACGAGCAGTACTTC
CASSAPQGYEQYF
>TRBV2|TRBD2|.|TRBJ2-5
TGTGCCAGCAGTGAACCTAGCGGGAGGGCCAGTGAGACCCAGTACTTC
CASSEPSGRASETQYF
>TRBV19|TRBD1|.|TRBJ1-1
TGTGCCAGTAGTCCTATGGACAGGGACACTGAAGCTTTCTTT
CASSPMDRDTEAFF
>TRBV25-1|TRBD1|few|TRBJ1-2
TGTGCCAGCAGTGACCCCGGACAGGGAAAAGGCTACACCTTC
CASSDPGQGKGYTF
>TRBV15|.|few|TRBJ1-2
TGTGCCACCAGCAGAGATCTTGGGAGAACTAACTATGGCTACACCTTC
CATSRDLGRTNYGYTF
>TRBV2|TRBD1|few|TRBJ2-1
TGTGCCAGCAGGGTGACAGGGGTTTTAGGGCAGTTCTTC
CASRVTGVLGQFF
>TRBV2|TRBD1|.|TRBJ1-5
TGTGCCAGCAGGGGGGACAGACATAGCAATCAGCCCCAGCATTTT
CASRGDRHSNQPQHF
>TRBV6-5|.|few|TRBJ1-5
TGTGCCAGCAGTACAGACAGGACCAGCAATCAGCCCCAGCATTTT
CASSTDRTSNQPQHF
>TRBV7-9|.|few|TRBJ2-2
TGTGCCAGCAGCTTAGGCGTGACTGGGAACACCGGGGAGCTGTTTTTT
CASSLGVTGNTGELFF
>TRBV28|.|few|TRBJ2-7
TGTGCCAGCGAGTTCTGGGGCGTTCACGAGCAGTACTTC
CASEFWGVHEQYF
>TRBV7-3|TRBD2|few|TRBJ2-5
TGTGCCAGCAGCTTACTAGCGGGAAGGGCAGAGACCCAGTACTTC
CASSLLAGRAETQYF
>TRBV30|TRBD1|.|TRBJ2-7
TGTGCCTGGAGTGTAAGGCAGGGGGCCCACGAGCAGTACTTC
CAWSVRQGAHEQYF
>TRBV5-1|.|.|TRBJ2-3
TGCGCCAGCAGCAACCGGCTAGAGGGAACAGATACGCAGTATTTT
CASSNRLEGTDTQYF
>TRBV19|.|few|TRBJ2-1
TGTGCCAGTAGTACTGGAGCGGACTACAATGAGCAGTTCTTC
CASSTGADYNEQFF
>TRBV5-1|TRBD1|few|TRBJ2-7
TGCGCCAGCAGCTTGCCCGCGCCAGGGGGTAACGAGCAGTACTTC
CASSLPAPGGNEQYF
>TRBV5-1|.|few|TRBJ1-3
TGCGCCAGCAGCTGGGGGGTCTTTTACTCTGGAAACACCATATATTTT
CASSWGVFYSGNTIYF